The clone carrying this T cell receptor (beta chain) was counted a few times. Its target is unknown. From germline, CDR1 is SEHNR and CDR2 FQNEAQ (reference sequence). V lost 1 base and J 6 bases, leaving 12 bases between the germline ends. The CDR3 runs 14 residues. This entry comes from a study of T-cell memory formation after mild COVID-19. As for the study in general: The study found TCR clusters largely donor specific. Findings of the study overall: Still unconfirmed is whether the second-wave clones peaking on day 37 recognized SARS-CoV-2.

TCR alpha and TCR beta cDNA libraries carrying sample barcodes and UMIs were produced by 5'RACE using constant-segment primers. TCRdb re-called the 5' RACE reads with MiXCR, one entry per CDR3 protein. The data contain a few hundred thousand distinct CDR3 sequences, 20% to 25% of them seen just once; the ten biggest clones take up roughly 8.7%. The specimen sequenced was PBMCs or a T cell subset sorted from them (not recorded which). The TCR was taken from an adult woman who had mild COVID-19 (a few samples of this study predate the infection). Cell type and time point are not known. The rearrangement joins TRBV7-9 to TRBJ1-2; no clear D. CDR3: CASSLVSIEDGYTF. As DNA, the CDR3 is TGTGCCAGCAGCTTAGTCAGCATTGAAGATGGCTACACCTTC.